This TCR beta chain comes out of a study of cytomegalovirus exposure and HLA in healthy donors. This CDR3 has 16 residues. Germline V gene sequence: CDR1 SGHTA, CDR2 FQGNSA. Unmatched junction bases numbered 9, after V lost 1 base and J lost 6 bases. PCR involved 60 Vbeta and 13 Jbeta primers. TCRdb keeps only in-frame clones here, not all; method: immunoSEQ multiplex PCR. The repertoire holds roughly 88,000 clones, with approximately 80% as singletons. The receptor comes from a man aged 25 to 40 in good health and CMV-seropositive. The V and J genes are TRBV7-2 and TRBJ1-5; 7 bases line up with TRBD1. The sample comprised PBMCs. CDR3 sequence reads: CASSLGDRDVGQPQHF. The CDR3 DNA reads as TGTGCCAGCAGCTTAGGTGACAGGGATGTTGGTCAGCCCCAGCATTTT.